This is a list of T cell receptor delta chains from one sample in a study of Vδ1+ human thymocytes. TCRdb re-processed the multiplex PCR reads using CATT. The table records around 26,000 delta-chain clones, approximately 30% of them present only once. The sequenced sample was Vdelta1+ gamma-delta thymocytes from the thymus. The receptors come from a boy under two years old who had congenital heart surgery. Both conserved end residues are part of each CDR3. The D gene is left open where the match is weak. Where a row states a size, it is once, few, many or the class of an expanded clone; other rows omit it.

len: 17
d_gene: NA
j_gene: TRDJ1
v_gene: TRDV1
abundance: NA
CDR3aa: CALGGSSKRRIRGKLIF
CDR3nt: TGTGCTCTTGGGGGATCATCAAAGCGGCGCATACGGGGTAAACTCATCTTT

len: 16
d_gene: NA
j_gene: TRDJ1
v_gene: TRDV1
abundance: medium-sized
CDR3aa: CALRERGTLYTDKLIF
CDR3nt: TGTGCTCTCCGAGAACGGGGTACTCTGTACACCGATAAACTCATCTTT

len: 14
d_gene: NA
j_gene: TRDJ1
v_gene: TRDV2
abundance: NA
CDR3aa: CASDTTVYTDKLIF
CDR3nt: TGTGCCTCAGATACAACGGTTTACACCGATAAACTCATCTTT

len: 15
d_gene: NA
j_gene: TRDJ1
v_gene: TRDV1
abundance: NA
CDR3aa: CALGEGLPLTDKLIF
CDR3nt: TGCGCTCTTGGGGAAGGGCTGCCCCTGACCGATAAACTCATCTTT

len: 21
d_gene: NA
j_gene: TRDJ1
v_gene: TRDV1
abundance: few
CDR3aa: CALGIAFPYILGGGGTDKLIF
CDR3nt: TGTGCTCTTGGAATCGCCTTCCCCTATATACTGGGCGGTGGGGGCACCGATAAACTCATCTTT

len: 16
d_gene: NA
j_gene: TRDJ1
v_gene: TRDV1
abundance: few
CDR3aa: CALGPGEDKYTDKLIF
CDR3nt: TGTGCTCTTGGGCCGGGGGAGGATAAGTACACCGATAAACTCATCTTT

len: 17
d_gene: TRDD3
j_gene: TRDJ1
v_gene: TRDV1
abundance: few
CDR3aa: CALGELRTTGGYDKLIF
CDR3nt: TGTGCTCTTGGGGAACTCCGAACCACTGGGGGATACGATAAACTCATCTTT

len: 25
d_gene: TRDD3
j_gene: TRDJ1
v_gene: TRDV1
abundance: few
CDR3aa: CALGERRGSLPYLWGINWSPDKLIF
CDR3nt: TGTGCTCTTGGGGAACGACGCGGCAGCCTTCCTTACCTCTGGGGGATAAATTGGTCTCCCGATAAACTCATCTTT

len: 19
d_gene: TRDD3
j_gene: TRDJ1
v_gene: TRDV1
abundance: once
CDR3aa: CALGDRLVGGYENTDKLIF
CDR3nt: TGTGCTCTTGGGGACCGCCTCGTAGGGGGATACGAAAACACCGATAAACTCATCTTT

len: 23
d_gene: TRDD3
j_gene: TRDJ1
v_gene: TRDV1
abundance: NA
CDR3aa: CALGELNPPTTRGMQGGTDKLIF
CDR3nt: TGTGCTCTTGGGGAACTAAATCCGCCGACAACTCGGGGGATGCAGGGTGGGACCGATAAACTCATCTTT

len: 18
d_gene: TRDD3
j_gene: TRDJ1
v_gene: TRDV1
abundance: few
CDR3aa: CALGELNYWGIYTDKLIF
CDR3nt: TGTGCTCTTGGGGAACTCAACTACTGGGGGATTTACACCGATAAACTCATCTTT

len: 22
d_gene: NA
j_gene: TRDJ1
v_gene: TRDV1
abundance: NA
CDR3aa: CALGSQPPFLTRGRSRADKLIF
CDR3nt: TGTGCTCTTGGGTCCCAACCCCCATTCCTTACCCGGGGCAGAAGCAGGGCCGATAAACTCATCTTT

len: 22
d_gene: TRDD3
j_gene: TRDJ1
v_gene: TRDV1
abundance: NA
CDR3aa: CALGEQRYPPWGIPCSTDKLIF
CDR3nt: TGTGCTCTTGGGGAACAACGTTACCCTCCCTGGGGGATACCCTGCTCCACCGATAAACTCATCTTT

len: 21
d_gene: NA
j_gene: TRDJ2
v_gene: TRDV1
abundance: NA
CDR3aa: CALGEGLPIFRGISETAQLFF
CDR3nt: TGTGCTCTTGGGGAGGGCCTTCCTATTTTCCGGGGGATATCGGAGACAGCACAACTCTTCTTT

len: 19
d_gene: TRDD3
j_gene: TRDJ2
v_gene: TRDV1
abundance: NA
CDR3aa: CALGVLWNFGDKLTAQPFF
CDR3nt: TGTGCTCTTGGGGTTCTTTGGAACTTCGGGGATAAATTGACAGCACAACCCTTCTTT

len: 19
d_gene: TRDD3
j_gene: TRDJ1
v_gene: TRDV1
abundance: few
CDR3aa: CALGELVTGGYSFTDKLIF
CDR3nt: TGTGCTCTTGGGGAACTAGTGACTGGGGGATACTCATTCACCGATAAACTCATCTTT

len: 20
d_gene: NA
j_gene: TRDJ1
v_gene: TRDV1
abundance: medium-sized
CDR3aa: CALGENLFGPGTGSTDKLIF
CDR3nt: TGTGCTCTTGGGGAAAACCTATTTGGCCCGGGGACCGGATCGACCGATAAACTCATCTTT

len: 14
d_gene: NA
j_gene: TRDJ1
v_gene: TRDV1
abundance: few
CDR3aa: CALAPPSVNDKLIF
CDR3nt: TGTGCTCTTGCTCCTCCTTCCGTTAACGATAAACTCATCTTT

len: 18
d_gene: NA
j_gene: TRDJ1
v_gene: TRDV1
abundance: NA
CDR3aa: CALGEGVQGLYKTDRLIF
CDR3nt: TGTGCTCTTGGGGAAGGAGTCCAGGGATTATACAAGACCGATAGACTCATCTTT

len: 24
d_gene: TRDD3
j_gene: TRDJ1
v_gene: TRDV1
abundance: few
CDR3aa: CALGDPPTPLLRSTGGYAGDKLIF
CDR3nt: TGTGCTCTTGGGGATCCCCCGACCCCCCTACTACGTTCTACTGGGGGATACGCCGGCGATAAACTCATCTTT

len: 22
d_gene: NA
j_gene: TRDJ1
v_gene: TRDV1
abundance: NA
CDR3aa: CALGERPNGAGDSNLVTDKLIF
CDR3nt: TGTGCTCTTGGGGAACGTCCCAACGGGGCTGGGGACTCCAACCTGGTGACCGATAAACTCATCTTT

len: 23
d_gene: TRDD3
j_gene: TRDJ1
v_gene: TRDV1
abundance: NA
CDR3aa: CALGERQSFPPHFPGGYTDKLIF
CDR3nt: TGTGCTCTTGGGGAAAGGCAGTCCTTCCCACCACACTTTCCTGGGGGATACACCGATAAACTCATCTTT

len: 14
d_gene: NA
j_gene: TRDJ1
v_gene: TRDV1
abundance: NA
CDR3aa: CALGSPRACDKLIF
CDR3nt: TGTGCTCTTGGGAGCCCTAGGGCCTGCGATAAACTCATCTTT

len: 20
d_gene: NA
j_gene: TRDJ1
v_gene: TRDV1
abundance: few
CDR3aa: CALGEPDSFTTGSSPDKLIF
CDR3nt: TGTGCTCTTGGGGAACCCGATTCTTTTACAACTGGGAGCTCCCCTGATAAACTCATCTTT

len: 16
d_gene: NA
j_gene: TRDJ1
v_gene: TRDV1
abundance: NA
CDR3aa: CALGGGSINAHDKLIF
CDR3nt: TGTGCTCTTGGGGGGGGCTCCATAAACGCACACGATAAACTCATCTTT

len: 24
d_gene: TRDD3
j_gene: TRDJ2
v_gene: TRDV1
abundance: once
CDR3aa: CALGDLNSYAETGGSSGMTAQLFF
CDR3nt: TGTGCTCTTGGGGATCTCAATTCCTACGCGGAAACTGGGGGATCCTCGGGGATGACAGCACAACTCTTCTTT

len: 15
d_gene: TRDD3
j_gene: TRDJ1
v_gene: TRDV1
abundance: NA
CDR3aa: CALGESSGGYNQLIF
CDR3nt: TGTGCTCTTGGGGAATCATCCGGGGGATACAATCAACTCATCTTT

len: 16
d_gene: NA
j_gene: TRDJ1
v_gene: TRDV1
abundance: NA
CDR3aa: CALGDNIPQMGDKLIF
CDR3nt: TGTGCTCTTGGGGATAATATTCCCCAAATGGGCGATAAACTCATCTTT

len: 18
d_gene: NA
j_gene: TRDJ1
v_gene: TRDV1
abundance: once
CDR3aa: CALGESFPHSPYTDKLIF
CDR3nt: TGTGCTCTTGGGGAATCCTTTCCCCACTCACCGTACACCGATAAACTCATCTTT

len: 15
d_gene: NA
j_gene: TRDJ1
v_gene: TRDV1
abundance: few
CDR3aa: CALGGAGANTDKLIF
CDR3nt: TGTGCTCTTGGGGGGGCGGGGGCTAACACCGATAAACTCATCTTT

len: 22
d_gene: TRDD3
j_gene: TRDJ1
v_gene: TRDV1
abundance: once
CDR3aa: CALGEGGLPSTGGYGYGDKLIF
CDR3nt: TGTGCTCTTGGGGAAGGGGGCCTTCCCTCAACTGGGGGATACGGGTACGGAGATAAACTCATCTTT

len: 29
d_gene: NA
j_gene: TRDJ1
v_gene: TRDV1
abundance: few
CDR3aa: CALGEGLRVVRANTPGGTLNPLPTDKLIF
CDR3nt: TGTGCTCTTGGGGAAGGGCTGCGTGTCGTCCGGGCGAACACTCCAGGGGGAACGCTTAACCCACTCCCCACCGATAAACTCATCTTT

len: 28
d_gene: TRDD3
j_gene: TRDJ1
v_gene: TRDV1
abundance: NA
CDR3aa: CALGELLSARPYVSPGGYLDRYTDKLIF
CDR3nt: TGTGCTCTTGGGGAACTCCTCTCCGCCCGTCCCTACGTCTCCCCTGGGGGATACTTAGATCGGTACACCGATAAACTCATCTTT

len: 20
d_gene: NA
j_gene: TRDJ2
v_gene: TRDV1
abundance: NA
CDR3aa: CALGARRRGIPGPLTAQLFF
CDR3nt: TGTGCTCTTGGGGCTCGCCGTCGTGGGATCCCGGGCCCTTTGACAGCACAACTCTTCTTT

len: 25
d_gene: NA
j_gene: TRDJ1
v_gene: TRDV1
abundance: NA
CDR3aa: CALGEPGSDHTTVGRTSTGPDKLIF
CDR3nt: TGTGCTCTTGGGGAACCCGGCAGTGACCACACAACTGTCGGGCGCACAAGTACTGGGCCCGATAAACTCATCTTT

len: 22
d_gene: TRDD3
j_gene: TRDJ1
v_gene: TRDV1
abundance: few
CDR3aa: CALGENVLHPVLGDLYTDKLIF
CDR3nt: TGTGCTCTTGGGGAAAACGTCCTCCATCCGGTCCTGGGGGACCTGTACACCGATAAACTCATCTTT

len: 18
d_gene: TRDD2
j_gene: TRDJ1
v_gene: TRDV1
abundance: medium-sized
CDR3aa: CALGETPFLLRYTDKLIF
CDR3nt: TGTGCTCTTGGGGAAACCCCTTTCCTACTTAGGTACACCGATAAACTCATCTTT

len: 24
d_gene: NA
j_gene: TRDJ1
v_gene: TRDV1
abundance: NA
CDR3aa: CALGELTNGAFPRPMVEYTDKLIF
CDR3nt: TGTGCTCTTGGGGAACTTACCAACGGGGCCTTCCCCAGACCCATGGTGGAATACACCGATAAACTCATCTTT

len: 17
d_gene: TRDD3
j_gene: TRDJ1
v_gene: TRDV1
abundance: few
CDR3aa: CALGEVGGYLYTDKLIF
CDR3nt: TGTGCTCTTGGGGAAGTTGGGGGATACCTTTACACCGATAAACTCATCTTT

len: 18
d_gene: TRDD3
j_gene: TRDJ1
v_gene: TRDV1
abundance: few
CDR3aa: CALGSSLLGDPYTDKLIF
CDR3nt: TGTGCTCTTGGGTCGTCCTTGCTGGGGGACCCGTACACCGATAAACTCATCTTT

len: 18
d_gene: TRDD3
j_gene: TRDJ1
v_gene: TRDV1
abundance: NA
CDR3aa: CALGEPRLGGSGEPKLIF
CDR3nt: TGTGCTCTTGGGGAACCCCGCCTCGGGGGATCGGGGGAGCCAAAACTCATCTTT

len: 14
d_gene: NA
j_gene: TRDJ1
v_gene: TRDV1
abundance: NA
CDR3aa: CALGESRPALKLIF
CDR3nt: TGTGCTCTTGGGGAAAGTCGACCTGCCCTTAAACTCATCTTT

len: 18
d_gene: NA
j_gene: TRDJ1
v_gene: TRDV1
abundance: NA
CDR3aa: CALGELRGIGPYTDKLIF
CDR3nt: TGTGCTCTTGGGGAACTTCGAGGGATAGGCCCTTACACCGATAAACTCATCTTT

len: 20
d_gene: TRDD3
j_gene: TRDJ1
v_gene: TRDV1
abundance: NA
CDR3aa: CALGELAPLLGDFYTDKLIF
CDR3nt: TGTGCTCTTGGGGAACTAGCTCCCCTACTGGGGGACTTTTACACCGATAAACTCATCTTT

len: 19
d_gene: TRDD3
j_gene: TRDJ1
v_gene: TRDV1
abundance: once
CDR3aa: CALAIQRGGFPTHTDKLIF
CDR3nt: TGTGCTCTTGCCATCCAACGTGGGGGATTCCCCACACACACCGATAAACTCATCTTT

len: 23
d_gene: TRDD3
j_gene: TRDJ1
v_gene: TRDV1
abundance: few
CDR3aa: CALGENRYRDWGIPAMGTDKLIF
CDR3nt: TGTGCTCTTGGGGAAAATCGGTACCGAGACTGGGGGATACCAGCGATGGGCACCGATAAACTCATCTTT

len: 17
d_gene: NA
j_gene: TRDJ1
v_gene: TRDV1
abundance: few
CDR3aa: CALGECPGKVYTDKPIF
CDR3nt: TGTGCTCTTGGGGAATGCCCGGGGAAGGTGTACACCGATAAACCCATCTTT

len: 27
d_gene: TRDD3
j_gene: TRDJ1
v_gene: TRAV29/DV5
abundance: few
CDR3aa: CAASALSKQRPCTGGYAERTDADKLIF
CDR3nt: TGTGCAGCAAGCGCTCTATCAAAACAACGACCCTGTACTGGGGGATACGCTGAGAGGACGGACGCCGATAAACTCATCTTT

len: 22
d_gene: TRDD3
j_gene: TRDJ1
v_gene: TRDV1
abundance: NA
CDR3aa: CALGGPLRSLYWGIPYTDKLIF
CDR3nt: TGTGCTCTTGGCGGACCTTTACGTTCACTGTACTGGGGGATACCCTACACCGATAAACTCATCTTT

len: 15
d_gene: NA
j_gene: TRDJ1
v_gene: TRDV1
abundance: NA
CDR3aa: CALGDNLEATGKLIF
CDR3nt: TGTGCTCTTGGGGACAACTTGGAGGCTACGGGTAAACTCATCTTT